These 9 T cell receptor beta chains share one sample of origin, sequenced in a study of blood T cell repertoires in COVID-19. The repertoire was sequenced with immunoSEQ multiplex PCR; TCRdb's copy has only in-frame clones and lacks some. The sample shows about 320,000 clones, about nine tenths of them seen only once. The sequenced sample was PBMCs or T cells enriched from blood (not recorded which). The receptors stem from a woman aged 18-30 years who had recovered from COVID-19.

The genes are TRBV10-3 and TRBJ1-4, with D perhaps matching TRBD1 (5 bases). Trimming pared 8 bases from V and 6 bases from J, leaving 13 bases between. CDR3 length: 13 amino acids. CDR1 and CDR2 from the germline V gene are ENHRY and SYGVKD. The CDR3 loop reads CAISQGSDEKLFF. Written as DNA, the CDR3 is TGTGCCATCTCTCAGGGATCGGATGAAAAACTGTTTTTT.

V and J are TRBV4-1 and TRBJ1-2; D gene uncertain. The CDR3 is 14 amino acids. In germline, CDR1 is MGHRA, CDR2 YSYEKL. Trimming pared 0 bases from V and 5 bases from J, leaving 10 bases between. The CDR3 protein is CASSQEFTRYGYTF. CDR3 coding DNA: TGCGCCAGCAGCCAAGAATTTACGCGGTATGGCTACACCTTC.

The chain carries TRBV19 and TRBJ1-2, with 9 bases lining up with TRBD1. The CDR3 totals 12 residues. Trimming cost V 5 bases and J 14 bases; bases outside gene matches: 9. From germline, CDR1 is LNHDA and CDR2 SQIVND (reference sequence). CDR3 sequence reads: CASSERTGEGTF. The CDR3 coding sequence is TGTGCCAGTAGTGAACGGACAGGGGAAGGGACCTTC.

The genes are TRBV3-1 (or the pseudogene TRBV3-2) and TRBJ2-5; possible D gene TRBD1, 6 bases. Germline loops: CDR1 LGHDT, CDR2 YNNKEL (reference sequence). The ends were cut back, 0 bases at V and 0 bases at J, with 20 bases in the middle. The CDR3 length is 19 residues. DNA of the CDR3: TGTGCCAGCAGCCAAGATTACGGGACACAGTTATCATACCAAGAGACCCAGTACTTC. Translation gives CASSQDYGTQLSYQETQYF.

This sequence joins TRBV12-5 and TRBJ2-3; TRBD1 aligns across 7 bases. J lost 2 bases, V lost 1 base, and 3 bases had no gene match. Germline V gene lookup returns CDR1 LGHNT and CDR2 FRNRAP. The length of the CDR3 is 15 residues. The CDR3 bases are TGTGCTAGTGGTTTGGAGGGGGCCGTCACAGATACGCAGTATTTT. Amino acids: CASGLEGAVTDTQYF.

This clone was found once. The CDR3 DNA sequence: TGTGCCAGCAGTTCTTTGGGACAGGGGAGAGACACCATATATTTT. Translation gives CASSSLGQGRDTIYF. The chain carries TRBV28 and TRBJ1-3, with 10 bases that match TRBD1. Germline V gene data show CDR1 as MDHEN and CDR2 as SYDVKM. This CDR3 has 15 amino acids. Unmatched junction bases numbered 8, after V lost 4 bases and J lost 8 bases. The full variable domain, in which reference TRBV28 and TRBJ1-3 provide the parts outside the CDR3, is DVKVTQSSRYLVKRTGEKVFLECVQDMDHENMFWYRQDPGLGLRLIYFSYDVKMKEKGDIPEGYSVSREKKERFSLILESASTNQTSMYLCASSSLGQGRDTIYFGEGSWLTVV.

This rearrangement joins TRBV30 to TRBJ1-4, with no clear D. Germline V gene sequence: CDR1 GTSNPN, CDR2 SVGIG (reference sequence). With 2 bases removed from V and 4 bases from J, the gap between germline ends came to 11 bases. This CDR3 is built from 14 residues. The DNA of the CDR3 is TGTGCCTGGAGTACCCAGGCAGGTAATGAAAAACTGTTTTTT. Translating gives CAWSTQAGNEKLFF.

The chain joins TRBV11-2 to TRBJ2-1; 8 bases agree with TRBD2. This CDR3 spans 14 amino acids. From germline, CDR1 is SGHAT and CDR2 FQNNGV. Losses at the gene ends were 6 bases for V and 5 bases for J; bases not matched to a gene: 6. The CDR3 nucleotides read TGTGCCAGCAGTAAGACGGGGGGGGACAATGAGCAGTTCTTC. Translating gives CASSKTGGDNEQFF.

The CDR3 sequence is CASSLGDRRNEQYF. The CDR3 DNA is TGTGCCAGCAGCTTGGGAGACAGAAGGAACGAGCAGTACTTC. The rearrangement joins TRBV5-4 to TRBJ2-7; D is possibly TRBD1 (5 bases). Germline V gene data show CDR1 as SGHNT and CDR2 as YYREEE (reference sequence). V was cut by 0 bases and J by 5 bases, with 12 bases left in between. There are 14 residues in the CDR3.